These 14 T cell receptor beta chains share one sample of origin, sequenced in a study of blood T cell repertoires in COVID-19. TCRdb's copy holds only in-frame clones and misses some; the assay was immunoSEQ multiplex PCR. This table has 120,000 or so clones, 81% appearing once. The source material was peripheral blood. These receptors originate from a man aged 25-45 years with COVID-19, enrolled during active disease.

The chain links TRBV10-3 to TRBJ2-2, with TRBD1 matching 12 bases. Germline CDR1 is ENHRY and CDR2 is SYGVKD. J was trimmed by 6 bases and V by 6 bases; bases with no gene match: 5. The CDR3 is 15 residues long. CDR3 coding DNA: TGTGCCATCAGCATTGGGACAGGGGGCTCCGGGGAGCTGTTTTTT. Its protein product is CAISIGTGGSGELFF.

V and J are TRBV30 and TRBJ1-3; 9 bases are shared with TRBD1. V was clipped by 5 bases and J by 0 bases; unmatched bases: 2. The CDR3 is 14 residues long. CDR1 is GTSNPN, CDR2 SVGIG, per germline (reference sequence). CDR3 bases: TGTGCCTGGGGGACAGGGACCTCTGGAAACACCATATATTTT. Translation: CAWGTGTSGNTIYF.

The V and J genes are TRBV10-3 and TRBJ2-5, with a possible D match to TRBD1 (5 bases). CDR1 is ENHRY and CDR2 is SYGVKD in the germline V gene. V was pared by 4 bases and J by 4 bases, with 10 bases between. This CDR3 contains 13 residues. The CDR3 nucleotides are TGTGCCATCAGTGTGGGGCAGGGAGAGACCCAGTACTTC. It specifies CAISVGQGETQYF.

This clone was observed a single time. The rearrangement links TRBV28 to TRBJ1-2; D is unclear. The CDR3 runs to 13 residues. Trimming pared 2 bases from V and 2 bases from J, leaving 6 bases between. CDR1 is MDHEN and CDR2 is SYDVKM in the germline V gene. The CDR3 coding sequence is TGTGCCAGCAGTTTACAGACAAACTATGGCTACACCTTC. It translates to CASSLQTNYGYTF.

This clone was observed a few times. The chain joins TRBV11-3 to TRBJ2-7, with 8 positions matching TRBD1. The V gene end was trimmed by 3 bases and the J gene end by 4 bases; junction bases not matched to a gene: 20. The CDR3 runs 19 residues. Germline-derived CDR1 and CDR2 are SGHNT and YENEEA. The chain's CDR3 is CASSFRGPGAQPLRYEQYF. CDR3 in DNA: TGTGCCAGCAGCTTCAGGGGGCCCGGGGCCCAACCATTAAGATACGAGCAGTACTTC.

The chain uses TRBV10-3 and TRBJ2-5; possibly TRBD1 for D (6 bases). Germline V gene data show CDR1 as ENHRY and CDR2 as SYGVKD. V lost 3 bases and J lost 5, with 22 bases in between. The CDR3 covers 17 residues. The CDR3 reads CAISEHSRDTRAETQYF. The CDR3 bases are TGTGCCATCAGTGAACATTCCCGGGACACCAGAGCGGAGACCCAGTACTTC.

The chain carries TRBV19 and TRBJ2-2; 12 positions match TRBD2. The CDR3 has 16 residues. Germline loops: CDR1 LNHDA, CDR2 SQIVND (reference sequence). V shed 5 bases and J 4 bases; nucleotides not matched to a gene: 5. CDR3 loop: CASSPTSGRFTGELFF. For the CDR3, the DNA is TGTGCCAGTAGTCCGACTAGCGGGAGATTCACCGGGGAGCTGTTTTTT. Full variable domain (missing parts from reference TRBV19 and TRBJ2-2): DGGITQSPKYLFRKEGQNVTLSCEQNLNHDAMYWYRQDPGQGLRLIYYSQIVNDFQKGDIAEGYSVSREKKESFPLTVTSAQKNPTAFYLCASSPTSGRFTGELFFGEGSRLTVL.

The rearrangement uses TRBV6-5 and TRBJ2-7; D perhaps matches TRBD2 (6 bases). This CDR3 comprises 16 residues. Trimming removed 4 bases from V and 1 base from J, with 17 bases in between. Germline V gives CDR1 MNHEY, CDR2 SVGAGI. The CDR3 DNA reads TGTGCCAGCAGTTCCCATAGCGGAGGAGGGTCCTACGAGCAGTACTTC. Translated: CASSSHSGGGSYEQYF.

The chain carries TRBV29-1 and TRBJ1-5; TRBD1 is a possible D gene (5 bases). Germline values: CDR1 SQVTM, CDR2 ANQGSEA. V dropped 6 bases and J dropped 0 bases, with 9 bases sitting between them. The CDR3 totals 13 residues. This CDR3 reads CSVMTDSNQPQHF. The DNA for the CDR3 is TGCAGCGTCATGACAGATAGCAATCAGCCCCAGCATTTT.

The sample holds a few counts of this clone. The rearrangement joins TRBV28 to TRBJ1-5; 8 bases match TRBD1. Trimming took 6 bases from V and 1 from J; bases not matched to a gene: 5. CDR1 is MDHEN, CDR2 SYDVKM, per germline. The CDR3 has 15 amino acids. The CDR3 loop is CASSRTGWSNQPQHF. The CDR3 coding sequence is TGTGCCAGCAGCCGGACAGGGTGGAGCAATCAGCCCCAGCATTTT.

This clone was counted once. The chain is built from TRBV29-1 and TRBJ1-1; 8 bases agree with TRBD1. V shed 7 bases, J shed 1 base, and the junction held 5 bases outside the gene matches. Germline V gives CDR1 SQVTM, CDR2 ANQGSEA. This CDR3 is built from 13 residues. Here the CDR3 reads CSGGQGGNTEAFF. The DNA for the CDR3 is TGCAGCGGCGGACAGGGAGGGAACACTGAAGCTTTCTTT. The entire variable domain, with the rest obtained from reference TRBV29-1 and TRBJ1-1, is as follows: SAVISQKPSRDICQRGTSLTIQCQVDSQVTMMFWYRQQPGQSLTLIATANQGSEATYESGFVIDKFPISRPNLTFSTLTVSNMSPEDSSIYLCSGGQGGNTEAFFGQGTRLTVV.

This clone was detected once. This chain joins TRBV4-2 and TRBJ1-2; TRBD1 matches 8 bases. Germline CDR1 LGHNA, CDR2 YNFKEQ. Trimming cost V 0 bases and J 2 bases; bases outside gene matches: 5. The CDR3 loop spans 16 amino acids. The CDR3 here is CASSQDLAGGNYGYTF. The CDR3 region has the DNA TGTGCCAGCAGCCAAGATCTGGCAGGGGGCAACTATGGCTACACCTTC.

DNA of the CDR3: TGTGCCAGCAGTTTCCCCCCAGGCAGGGTGGCACGGGCTTTCTTT. Translated: CASSFPPGRVARAFF. The V and J genes are TRBV28 and TRBJ1-1; tentative D call: TRBD1 (5 bases). This CDR3 is built from 15 residues. Germline V gives CDR1 MDHEN, CDR2 SYDVKM. The V end lost 3 bases, the J end lost 11 bases, and 22 bases lay between the germline ends.

The rearrangement links TRBV7-3 to TRBJ2-3, with a weak D call TRBD2 (6 bases). V shed 4 bases and J shed 2 bases, with 10 bases lying between them. The CDR3 totals 14 residues. Germline V gene sequence: CDR1 SGHTA, CDR2 FQGTGA. The CDR3 bases are TGTGCCAGCAGCTACGGCGGGGTCACAGATACGCAGTATTTT. This translates into CASSYGGVTDTQYF.